This TCR beta chain derives from a study of blood T cell repertoires in COVID-19 (TCRdb year 2020). About the full investigation: Samples covering the acute and convalescent phases of COVID-19 were provided by collaborators in the United States, Italy and Spain. The prospective study material was composed of cDNA or gDNA derived from T cells, B-cell-depleted T cells, or PBMCs. The dataset comprised deeply sampled blood TCRbeta repertoires from subjects exposed to, actively infected with, or recovered from COVID-19. The repertoires were made available in a free public database intended to serve as a resource for research on the immune response to SARS-CoV-2. Samples were obtained from the ongoing ImmuneRACE study (first 160 participants) and from over a thousand subjects provided by 6 global collaborators. Nearly every sample came with metadata listing a de-identified subject ID, COVID-19 status, age in years and sex. Where HLA class I and class II types were available, the types were taken from metadata supplied by the sample provider, not from assay-based typing. Study-level results and caveats: Clinical and demographic metadata were provided uncurated, with the amount varying by source and participant.

TCRbeta CDR3 regions were amplified from genomic DNA by means of the immunoSEQ Assay, a bias-controlled multiplex PCR. Per the original workflow: Within the assay, amplification of reference gene primers was used to estimate how many nucleated cells each sample contained. To quantify the absolute abundance of each unique TCRbeta CDR3 rearrangement, sequence reads were collapsed and filtered. For each sample, productive Simpson clonality was calculated as the square root of Simpson's diversity index over productive rearrangements. TCRdb re-hosts the immuneACCESS table, in-frame sequences only. Its copies lack some clones; in the studies checked, an unresolved V gene accounts for under half of them, and the cause for the rest is not known. The DNA was the basis for D and trimming; V, J and clone size are from that table. The sample profile shows roughly 250,000 clones; approximately 90% of them were found once. The top ten hold 0.75% to 0.9% of the sample.

Whole blood was collected in K2EDTA tubes by collaborating institutions according to the institutions' own protocols. For TCRbeta analysis, collaborators shipped samples as frozen whole blood, isolated PBMCs, or DNA extracted from either of those sample types. About this clone: Its antigen is still unknown. Qualities for individual bases were not recorded, and no much larger clone is one base off.

The junction carries 12 bases between V and J, which are trimmed by 4 bases and 6 bases respectively. Its CDR3 holds 14 amino acids, cysteine through phenylalanine. CDR3 DNA is the only sequence kept; it has 42 bases, read in frame from the first base. CDR1 and CDR2 (SGHAT, FQNNGV) derive from the germline V gene. The chain is assembled from TRBV11-2 and TRBJ2-2; a tentative D call is TRBD2 (5 bases match). The sample was peripheral blood. The receptor was derived from a man younger than 40 with acute or convalescent COVID-19. At the DNA level, the sequence is TGTGCCAGCAGCTACAGATACGGGGCCGGGGAGCTGTTTTTT. Its protein reads: CASSYRYGAGELFF.